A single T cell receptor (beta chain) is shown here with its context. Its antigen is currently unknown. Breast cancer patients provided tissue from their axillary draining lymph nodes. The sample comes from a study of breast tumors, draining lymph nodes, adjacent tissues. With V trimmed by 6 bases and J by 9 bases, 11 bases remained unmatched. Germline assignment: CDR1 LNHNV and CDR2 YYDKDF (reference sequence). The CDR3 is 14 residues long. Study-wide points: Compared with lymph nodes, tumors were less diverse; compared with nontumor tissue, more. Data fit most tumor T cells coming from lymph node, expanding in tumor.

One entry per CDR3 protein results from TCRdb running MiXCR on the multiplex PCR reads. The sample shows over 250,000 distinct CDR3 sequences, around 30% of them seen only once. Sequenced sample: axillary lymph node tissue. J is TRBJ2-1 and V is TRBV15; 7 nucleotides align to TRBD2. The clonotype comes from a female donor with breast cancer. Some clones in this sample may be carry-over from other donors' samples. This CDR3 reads CATSESGNLGEQFF. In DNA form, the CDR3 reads TGTGCCACCAGTGAGAGCGGGAATCTGGGTGAGCAGTTCTTC.